One and the same sample provided the 24 T cell receptor beta chains below, sequenced in a study of OX40 agonist ivuxolimab in advanced cancers. Clones were read by immunoSEQ multiplex PCR, and TCRdb kept only the in-frame ones, dropping some. The sample contains approximately 100,000 clones, less than 95% of which appear only once. The sample here was CD4+ or CD8+ T cells sorted from blood, taken in a trial of the OX40 agonist ivuxolimab. The receptors were gathered from an adult with an advanced solid tumor such as melanoma, head and neck, liver or kidney cancer.

The chain employs TRBV5-6 and TRBJ2-7; D gene ambiguous. The CDR3 has 16 amino acids. With 4 bases removed from V and 2 bases from J, the gap between germline ends came to 19 bases. Germline V lookup: CDR1 SGHDT, CDR2 YYEEEE. This chain's CDR3 is CASSILGSAETYEQYF. The CDR3 bases are TGTGCCAGCAGCATTTTAGGGTCGGCCGAAACCTACGAGCAGTACTTC.

The V call is TRBV5-6, the J call TRBJ1-2, with a weak D call TRBD1 (6 bases). Germline V gene data show CDR1 as SGHDT and CDR2 as YYEEEE. Between the trimmed V and J ends, which lost 4 bases and 1 base, there was a span of 20 bases. The CDR3 covers 17 residues. CDR3 residues: CASSQMGGKRINYGYTF. CDR3 DNA: TGTGCCAGCAGCCAGATGGGGGGCAAAAGAATTAACTATGGCTACACCTTC.

The rearrangement uses TRBV19 and TRBJ1-5; D is unclear. The CDR3 is 14 amino acids. Germline lookup yields CDR1 LNHDA and CDR2 SQIVND (reference sequence). V was cut by 8 bases and J by 1 base, with 12 bases left in between. The CDR3 sequence is CASSQAVSNQPQHF. The CDR3 bases are TGTGCCAGTTCCCAGGCGGTAAGCAATCAGCCCCAGCATTTT.

This chain joins TRBV6-1 and TRBJ2-2, with D hard to call. V was cut by 6 bases and J by 0 bases, with 5 bases left in between. CDR1 and CDR2 (germline): MNHNS, SASEGT. This CDR3 region has 13 residues. The CDR3 DNA sequence: TGTGCCAGCAGGGCCCCGAACACCGGGGAGCTGTTTTTT. Translated: CASRAPNTGELFF.

The chain joins TRBV30 to TRBJ2-5; D is ambiguous. Near its end, the DNA agrees better with TRBJ2-7, so the J call may be wrong. There are 12 residues in the CDR3. The germline gives CDR1 GTSNPN, CDR2 SVGIG (reference sequence). CDR3: CAWGRRAYEQYF. Here the CDR3 DNA reads TGTGCCTGGGGGCGGAGAGCCTACGAGCAGTACTTC.

This clone was counted a single time. The V gene is TRBV21-1, the J gene TRBJ2-3; TRBD1, as called in the table, went unchecked against the DNA. TRBV21-1 is a pseudogene locus. This CDR3 region has 15 residues. CDR3 residues: CASSNTGESTDTQYF. The CDR3, as DNA: TGTGCCAGCAGCAATACAGGGGAGAGCACAGATACGCAGTATTTT.

The rearrangement links TRBV7-3 to TRBJ2-5; either TRBD1 or TRBD2 may fit D (5 bases each). This CDR3 contains 15 residues. With 4 bases removed from V and 0 bases from J, the gap between germline ends came to 12 bases. Per germline, CDR1 SGHTA and CDR2 FQGTGA. The CDR3 sequence is CASSSGREYQETQYF. The DNA for the CDR3 is TGTGCCAGCAGCTCAGGCAGGGAGTACCAAGAGACCCAGTACTTC.

The genes are TRBV4-1 and TRBJ1-2; 7 bases map to TRBD1. The germline CDR1 and CDR2 sequences are MGHRA and YSYEKL. This CDR3 spans 15 amino acids. V was pared by 0 bases and J by 3 bases, with 4 bases of the junction left unmatched. The CDR3 DNA is TGCGCCAGCAGCCAAGATCGGGACAGCTACTATGGCTACACCTTC. This encodes CASSQDRDSYYGYTF.

The rearrangement links TRBV29-1 to TRBJ2-5, with D possibly matching TRBD2 (6 bases). The CDR3 runs 13 residues. V was trimmed by 5 bases and J by 0 bases, leaving 10 bases between them. Germline lookup yields CDR1 SQVTM and CDR2 ANQGSEA. CDR3: CSVRGTYQETQYF. The DNA of the CDR3 is TGCAGCGTTCGCGGGACGTACCAAGAGACCCAGTACTTC.

The chain employs TRBV30 and TRBJ1-5; D is undetermined. The V end was cut by 5 bases, the J end by 9 bases, with 14 bases between. Germline values: CDR1 GTSNPN, CDR2 SVGIG (reference sequence). This CDR3 contains 12 residues. The CDR3: CAWARSSGPQHF. The CDR3 nucleotides read TGTGCCTGGGCCAGGTCCTCGGGGCCCCAGCATTTT.

This clone was found once. V and J are TRBV11-2 and TRBJ1-3; D gene uncertain. The CDR3 extends over 11 amino acids. V lost 4 bases, J lost 4 bases, and 2 bases lay in between. Looked up from germline, CDR1 is SGHAT and CDR2 is FQNNGV. The DNA for the CDR3 is TGTGCCAGCAGCTCCGGAAACACCATATATTTT. Its protein product is CASSSGNTIYF.

J is TRBJ2-5 and V is TRBV4-1; unclear D gene. Germline CDR1 and CDR2: MGHRA and YSYEKL. The V gene lost 0 bases and the J gene lost 1 base, with 15 bases spanning the gap. The CDR3 has 17 residues. The CDR3 coding sequence is TGCGCCAGCAGCCAAGATTCCACCACCTTCGGCCAAGAGACCCAGTACTTC. Its protein is CASSQDSTTFGQETQYF.

This clone was picked up one time. The V gene is TRBV11-3, the J gene TRBJ2-2, with a weak D call TRBD2 (5 bases). Trimming took off 5 bases at V and 7 bases at J, with 20 bases between the two ends. Germline CDR1 and CDR2: SGHNT and YENEEA. The CDR3 runs 16 residues. CDR3 DNA sequence: TGTGCCAGCAGCATCCCCTCCCAGCGGCGATTCGGGGAGCTGTTTTTT. Amino acids: CASSIPSQRRFGELFF.

The J gene is TRBJ2-7, the V gene TRBV30, with 11 bases that match TRBD1. This CDR3 is built from 14 residues. Germline assignment: CDR1 GTSNPN and CDR2 SVGIG (reference sequence). After removal of 3 bases from V and 5 bases from J, the junction contained 6 bases not matched to a gene. The CDR3 is CAWRAGTGGDEQYF. CDR3 sequence (DNA): TGTGCCTGGAGGGCCGGGACAGGGGGAGACGAGCAGTACTTC.

V gene TRBV7-2 combines with J gene TRBJ2-3; 7 bases are a match to TRBD1. This CDR3 spans 15 amino acids. The V segment lost 4 bases and the J segment 0 bases; nucleotides outside the gene matches: 4. Germline V gene data show CDR1 as SGHTA and CDR2 as FQGNSA. The CDR3 DNA reads as TGTGCCAGCAGCTCAGGACAGGTTAGCACAGATACGCAGTATTTT. Translating it yields CASSSGQVSTDTQYF.

The gene calls are TRBV28 and TRBJ1-5, with TRBD1 as a possible D gene (5 bases). Per the germline V gene, CDR1 is MDHEN and CDR2 is SYDVKM. Deletions cut 5 bases from V and 3 bases from J, with 20 bases between. The CDR3 totals 17 residues. The CDR3 sequence: CASSPPGGARNNQPQHF. The CDR3 DNA follows: TGTGCCAGCAGTCCTCCGGGAGGGGCGCGGAACAATCAGCCCCAGCATTTT.

The rearrangement joins TRBV2 to TRBJ2-7; TRBD2 agrees at 10 bases. CDR1 and CDR2 (germline): SNHLY, FYNNEI. This CDR3 has 15 amino acids. The junction had 9 bases not matched to a gene; V was cut back by 4 bases and J by 6 bases. CDR3 loop: CASSASSGRGSEQYF. The CDR3 bases are TGTGCCAGCAGTGCGTCTAGCGGGAGAGGCAGCGAGCAGTACTTC.

This clone appeared a single time. The chain is built from TRBV10-3 and TRBJ2-3; possibly TRBD1 or TRBD2 for D (5 bases each). This CDR3 has 16 residues. The V end was cut by 3 bases, the J end by 0 bases, with 13 bases between. In germline, CDR1 is ENHRY, CDR2 SYGVKD. CDR3 residues: CAISDRDRKSTDTQYF. The CDR3 DNA reads TGTGCCATCAGTGACCGGGACCGCAAAAGCACAGATACGCAGTATTTT.

V gene TRBV11-2 combines with J gene TRBJ1-4, with D perhaps matching TRBD1 (5 bases). The ends were cut back, 5 bases at V and 3 bases at J, with 10 bases in the middle. CDR3 length: 14 amino acids. The germline V gene has CDR1 SGHAT and CDR2 FQNNGV. The CDR3 loop reads CASSPRTPNEKLFF. The DNA for the CDR3 is TGTGCCAGCAGCCCGCGGACACCTAATGAAAAACTGTTTTTT.

V and J are TRBV28 and TRBJ2-7; no definite D call. Trimming took off 5 bases at V and 7 bases at J, with 12 bases between the two ends. Germline V lookup: CDR1 MDHEN, CDR2 SYDVKM. The length of the CDR3 is 12 residues. CDR3 in amino acids: CASSSTRWEQYF. As DNA, the CDR3 is TGTGCCAGCAGTAGCACCAGGTGGGAGCAGTACTTC.

The rearrangement uses TRBV7-2 and TRBJ1-1, with a possible D match to TRBD1 (5 bases). V lost 3 bases and J lost 6, with 17 bases in between. The germline gives CDR1 SGHTA, CDR2 FQGNSA. The CDR3 has 15 residues. As DNA, the CDR3 is TGTGCCAGCAGCTTTAGGCAGGGTGGTGTCGCTGAAGCTTTCTTT. Amino acid sequence: CASSFRQGGVAEAFF.

CDR3 sequence (DNA): TGTGCCAGTAGGGCGGACAGGGAAGAGACCCAGTACTTC. Its protein product is CASRADREETQYF. This rearrangement joins TRBV19 to TRBJ2-5, with 8 bases that match TRBD1. The junction had 3 bases not matched to a gene; V was cut back by 6 bases and J by 3 bases. In germline, CDR1 is LNHDA, CDR2 SQIVND (reference sequence). The CDR3 runs 13 residues.

This clone was detected a few times. This chain joins TRBV6-4 and TRBJ2-1; D possibly corresponds to TRBD1 (5 bases). The CDR3 totals 13 residues. The V gene lost 4 bases and the J gene lost 7 bases, with 11 bases spanning the gap. Germline CDR1 is MRHNA and CDR2 is SNTAGT. Written as DNA, the CDR3 is TGTGCCAGCAGTGCAGGGCTAGGGAATGAGCAGTTCTTC. Translating it yields CASSAGLGNEQFF.

The chain is built from TRBV4-2 and TRBJ2-7; D is perhaps TRBD2 (7 bases). Looked up from germline, CDR1 is LGHNA and CDR2 is YNFKEQ. Between the trimmed V and J ends, which lost 3 bases and 2 bases, there was a span of 14 bases. CDR3 length equals 15 residues. The CDR3 sequence: CASSQDSGTAYEQYF. CDR3 coding DNA: TGTGCCAGCAGCCAGGACAGCGGGACTGCCTACGAGCAGTACTTC.